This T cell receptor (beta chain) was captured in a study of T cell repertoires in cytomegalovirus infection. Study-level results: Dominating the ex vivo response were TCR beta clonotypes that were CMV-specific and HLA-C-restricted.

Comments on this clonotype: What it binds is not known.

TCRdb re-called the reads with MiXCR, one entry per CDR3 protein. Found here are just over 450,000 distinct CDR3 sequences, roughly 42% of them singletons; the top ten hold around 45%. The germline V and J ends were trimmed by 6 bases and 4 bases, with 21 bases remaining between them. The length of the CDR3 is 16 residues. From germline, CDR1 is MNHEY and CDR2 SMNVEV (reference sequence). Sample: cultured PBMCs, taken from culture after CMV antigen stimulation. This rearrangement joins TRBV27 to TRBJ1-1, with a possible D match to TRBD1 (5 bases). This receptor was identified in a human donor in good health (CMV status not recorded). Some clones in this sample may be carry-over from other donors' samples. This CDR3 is CASSSSLRGDVTEAFF. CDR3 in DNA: TGTGCCAGCAGCTCGAGCCTTCGGGGGGATGTCACTGAAGCTTTCTTT.